Described below is a single TCR beta chain sequence and its context. This sample stems from a study of T cell changes during pregnancy in multiple sclerosis. Profiling relied on immunoSEQ multiplex PCR, and the TCRdb table lists in-frame clones only, not all of them. The sample gives about 30,000 clones, roughly nine tenths of which show up once; around 0.4% is in the top ten. The specimen comprised CD4+ T cells from peripheral blood mononuclear cells, sampled in the second trimester of pregnancy. The TCR was taken from a female donor in good health, enrolled as a control in a pregnancy study.

CDR3 protein: CASSSPLAGTGELFF. The CDR3, as DNA: TGTGCCAGCAGCTCCCCACTAGCGGGGACCGGGGAGCTGTTTTTT. The chain carries TRBV7-9 and TRBJ2-2; 10 nucleotides match TRBD2. After removal of 4 bases from V and 5 bases from J, the junction contained 4 bases not matched to a gene. CDR3 length: 15 residues. The germline V gene has CDR1 SEHNR and CDR2 FQNEAQ (reference sequence).